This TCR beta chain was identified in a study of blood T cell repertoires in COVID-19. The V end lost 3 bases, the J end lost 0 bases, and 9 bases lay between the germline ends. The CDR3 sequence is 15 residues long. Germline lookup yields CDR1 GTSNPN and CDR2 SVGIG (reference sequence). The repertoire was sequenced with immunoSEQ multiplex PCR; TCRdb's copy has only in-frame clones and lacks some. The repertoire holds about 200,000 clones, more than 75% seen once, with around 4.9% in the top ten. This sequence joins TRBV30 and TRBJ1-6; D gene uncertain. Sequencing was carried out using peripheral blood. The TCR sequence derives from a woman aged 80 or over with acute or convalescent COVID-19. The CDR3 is CAWRRASSYNSPLHF. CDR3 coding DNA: TGTGCCTGGAGACGTGCGAGCTCCTATAATTCACCCCTCCACTTT.